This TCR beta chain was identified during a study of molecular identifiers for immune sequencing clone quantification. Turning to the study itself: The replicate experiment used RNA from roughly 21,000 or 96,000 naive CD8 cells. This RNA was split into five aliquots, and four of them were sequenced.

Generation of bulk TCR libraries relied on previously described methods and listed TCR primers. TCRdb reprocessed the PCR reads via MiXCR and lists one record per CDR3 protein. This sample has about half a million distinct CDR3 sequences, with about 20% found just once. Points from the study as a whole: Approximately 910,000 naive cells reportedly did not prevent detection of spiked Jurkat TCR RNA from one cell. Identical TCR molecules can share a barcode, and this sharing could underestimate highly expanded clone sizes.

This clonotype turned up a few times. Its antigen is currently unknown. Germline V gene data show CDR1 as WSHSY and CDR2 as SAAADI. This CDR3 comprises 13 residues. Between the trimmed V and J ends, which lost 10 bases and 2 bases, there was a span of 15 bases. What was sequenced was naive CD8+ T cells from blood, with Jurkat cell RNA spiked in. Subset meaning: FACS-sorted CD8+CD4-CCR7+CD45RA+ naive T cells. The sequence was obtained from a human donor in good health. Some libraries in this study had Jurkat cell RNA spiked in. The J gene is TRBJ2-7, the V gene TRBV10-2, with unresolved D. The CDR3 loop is CATLGRLAYEQYF. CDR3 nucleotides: TGCGCCACCCTCGGACGGTTAGCCTACGAGCAGTACTTC.